Listed here is a single T cell receptor beta chain. Its binding antigen is unknown. Base qualities were left out, and no much larger clone turns up one base away. These data come from a study of Graves' ophthalmopathy and Graves' hyperthyroidism (dated by TCRdb to 2016 to 2019). With respect to the entire study: Hyperthyroidism was defined as stable when no progression to ophthalmopathy occurred within 18 months of follow-up. The study used signatures of the TCR beta repertoire to tell Graves' ophthalmopathy apart from Graves' hyperthyroidism and to predict which patients would progress to ophthalmopathy. In total, approximately 130 blood samples were TCR-sequenced: around 42 ophthalmopathy, roughly 80 hyperthyroidism and about 17 hyperthyroidism-to-ophthalmopathy patients. A discovery set of 100 patients (roughly 43 ophthalmopathy, fewer than 60 stable hyperthyroidism) was enrolled to explore V-J signatures distinguishing ophthalmopathy from hyperthyroidism. An independent validation cohort comprised 18 hyperthyroidism patients and some 16 patients who later progressed from hyperthyroidism to ophthalmopathy. In more than five hyperthyroidism patients, the T-cell repertoires found in thyroid tissue were compared with those found in blood. After sampling, hyperthyroidism patients received methimazole starting at 30 mg daily, and ophthalmopathy patients received high-dose intravenous methylprednisolone. Findings and caveats that apply to the study as a whole: No statistical method was used to predetermine the sample size, and group allocation was not hidden from the investigators. In validation, the model predicted ophthalmopathy progression with about 71% sensitivity and around 72% specificity; some 13 predicted patients were CT-confirmed with GO in a median of 6.5 months. Ophthalmopathy was separated from stable hyperthyroidism by the 13-signature model with about 90% sensitivity and less than 82% specificity in cross-validation and with 80%/75% in the test set. Most expanded thyroid clonotypes with a frequency above 0.001 also appeared in blood, which suggests that blood repertoires may reflect the immune response in the thyroid.

Hyperthyroidism patients were newly diagnosed, with disease duration under 2 months, and aged 18 to 65 years. Patients were excluded if they had other autoimmune diseases, uncontrolled infections, pregnancy or lactation. Diagnosis relied on clinical symptoms, serum thyroxine, TRAb, thyroid ultrasound and orbital computed tomography. Total RNA was extracted with Trizol reagent and quality-checked on an Agilent 2100 Bioanalyzer. For repertoire sequencing, the TCR beta CDR3 regions were amplified from RNA transcripts. A first-round RT-PCR used HTBI primers with the Qiagen OneStep RT-PCR kit, followed by a second-round multiplex PCR, size selection and purification. Libraries were sequenced on an Illumina HiSeq2000 using paired-end 100 bp reads. Turning to the authors' computational methods: SOAPnuke was used for read processing, and reads with adapters, uncalled bases, a mean Phred below 15, or no exact constant-primer or identifier match were discarded. COPE v1.2.5 was used to merge high-quality paired reads. Each unique nucleotide sequence was treated as a clonotype, and MiTCR v1.1 was used to align the clonotypes to the IMGT TRB V, D and J references. The analysis was limited to V-J combinations with a frequency above 0.0001, which together covered 99.2% of repertoires. For each V-J combination, a TCR clonal expansion and chaos score was defined as the ratio of F50 clonal expansion to chaos observed in the TCRdist matrix. Welch's t-statistics and random forest were used to reduce features to about a dozen V-J combinations, which were fed into a naive Bayes classifier. Thyroid-blood repertoire similarity was quantified with the Morisita-Horn index. The raw public data were reprocessed by TCRdb itself: fastp quality trimming at Q25, MiXCR clonotype calling, in-frame beta chains only. Rows are unified per CDR3 protein, each entry keeping the most common DNA and genes. The V and J calls reflect TCRdb's pipeline rather than the authors' work. Counted in this sample were around 1,200,000 distinct CDR3 sequences; 36% of them appeared once. Roughly 10% of the sample goes to the ten largest clones.

CDR1 DFQATT and CDR2 SNEGSKA are derived from the germline V gene (reference sequence). V lost 0 bases and J lost 3 bases, and the count of bases not matched to a germline gene is 5. Spanning cysteine to phenylalanine, the CDR3 consists of 15 amino acids. The kept DNA is CDR3 alone, 45 bases in frame from the first base. The sequence was collected from an adult man with Graves' hyperthyroidism. The chain joins TRBV20-1 to TRBJ2-7, with 10 bases aligning to TRBD1. Input material: peripheral blood or thyroid tissue (not recorded which). CDR3 sequence: CSARDMGQGNYEQYF. The nucleotides are TGCAGTGCTAGAGATATGGGACAGGGGAACTACGAGCAGTACTTC.